A selection of T cell receptor beta chains follows, all from one sample in a study of blood T cell repertoires in COVID-19. Sequenced by immunoSEQ multiplex PCR; TCRdb stores in-frame clones only, minus some. The sample has 150,000 or so clones, roughly 85% seen once. Sequenced: peripheral blood. These receptors originate from a man aged 55 to 70 with acute or convalescent COVID-19. Both conserved end residues are part of each CDR3. D genes are given only for firm matches. Not all rows give a size; the values are once, few, many and, for expanded clones, a class.

J gene	D gene	clone size	V gene	CDR3 DNA	CDR3 protein
TRBJ1-6	TRBD1	.	TRBV15	TGTGCCACCAGCAGAGGACAGGGGGCCTATAATTCACCCCTCCACTTT	CATSRGQGAYNSPLHF
TRBJ2-1	TRBD2	.	TRBV5-1	TGCGCCAGCAGCTTAGGGACTAGCGGTCCCTACAATGAGCAGTTCTTC	CASSLGTSGPYNEQFF
TRBJ2-2	TRBD1	.	TRBV2	TGTGCCAGCACGAGACAGGGGGTCGGGAACACCGGGGAGCTGTTTTTT	CASTRQGVGNTGELFF
TRBJ2-3	.	.	TRBV3-1/TRBV3-2	TGTGCCAGCAGCCGGCAGAGCACAGATACGCAGTATTTT	CASSRQSTDTQYF
TRBJ2-7	.	.	TRBV9	TGTGCCAGCAGCGTAGCTCTAGGTCCCTACGAGCAGTACTTC	CASSVALGPYEQYF
TRBJ2-6	.	few	TRBV5-1	TGCGCCAGCAGCTTGGGACTTCCGGGGGCCAACGTCCTGACTTTC	CASSLGLPGANVLTF
TRBJ2-2	TRBD1	once	TRBV10-3	TGTGCCATCAGGCCGGGACAGTCCACCGGGGAGCTGTTTTTT	CAIRPGQSTGELFF
TRBJ2-7	TRBD1	.	TRBV5-1	TGCGCCAGCAGCCCTCGGACAGGTCCATCCTACGAGCAGTACTTC	CASSPRTGPSYEQYF
TRBJ2-2	.	once	TRBV29-1	TGCAGCGCCGGGACACGGAACACCGGGGAGCTGTTTTTT	CSAGTRNTGELFF
TRBJ1-1	.	.	TRBV9	TGTGCCAGCAGCGTAGAGGGGGTCATGAACACTGAAGCTTTCTTT	CASSVEGVMNTEAFF
TRBJ2-2	.	.	TRBV7-3	TGTGCCAGCAGCTTACTAGGACAGGGAGGGACCGGGGAGCTGTTTTTT	CASSLLGQGGTGELFF
TRBJ1-1	TRBD1	.	TRBV10-3	TGTGCCATCAGTGAGGATAGGACAGGACCACTGGGCCCTGAAGCTTTCTTT	CAISEDRTGPLGPEAFF
TRBJ1-1	.	.	TRBV5-8	TGTGCCAGCAGTCCTGGGGTACAGGGCCAAGGTGAGACTGAAGCTTTCTTT	CASSPGVQGQGETEAFF
TRBJ1-5	.	.	TRBV7-2	TGTGCCAGCAGCCTCTGGACAGACAGCAATCAGCCCCAGCATTTT	CASSLWTDSNQPQHF
TRBJ2-1	TRBD2	.	TRBV6-5	TGTGCCAGCAGTACCCCGACTAGCGGGAGATATGAGCAGTTCTTC	CASSTPTSGRYEQFF
TRBJ2-7	TRBD2	.	TRBV5-1	TGCGCCAGCAGCTTGGGTAGCGGGGGCTACGAGCAGTACTTC	CASSLGSGGYEQYF
TRBJ2-7	.	.	TRBV5-1	TGCGCCAGCAGCTTGGCCGCGACTGATGACTACGAGCAGTACTTC	CASSLAATDDYEQYF
TRBJ2-3	.	.	TRBV5-5	TGTGCCAGCAGCTTTTACAATGGCCGCACAGATACGCAGTATTTT	CASSFYNGRTDTQYF
TRBJ1-1	TRBD1	once	TRBV27	TGTGCCAGCAGCGAACAGGGGGCGTCCACTGAAGCTTTCTTT	CASSEQGASTEAFF
TRBJ2-5	.	.	TRBV29-1	TGCAGCGCCCTAACGGAGGCGGGCCATCCCCAGTACTTC	CSALTEAGHPQYF
TRBJ1-4	TRBD1	.	TRBV7-9	TGTGCCAGCTTGAGGGACAGGGGTAATGAAAAACTGTTTTTT	CASLRDRGNEKLFF
TRBJ1-2	.	.	TRBV30	TGTGCCTGGAGTGTAGGGGCAGTCGATGGCTACACCTTC	CAWSVGAVDGYTF
TRBJ2-2	.	.	TRBV20-1	TGCAGTGCTAGTACGGCGGGGACGCCCACCGGGGAGCTGTTTTTT	CSASTAGTPTGELFF
TRBJ1-2	TRBD1	once	TRBV9	TGTGCCAGCAGCGCAGGACAGGGGGGCTATGGCTACACCTTC	CASSAGQGGYGYTF
TRBJ2-5	.	.	TRBV9	TGTGCCAGCAGCGCCTCTGGGCCAGGGGTAGAGACCCAGTACTTC	CASSASGPGVETQYF
TRBJ2-7	.	.	TRBV9	TGTGCCAGCAGCGCCCCGGGTCGTTCCTACGAGCAGTACTTC	CASSAPGRSYEQYF
TRBJ2-2	TRBD2	.	TRBV28	TGTGCCAGCCGACCGACAGGCTATAGCGGGAGGGTCTACACCGGGGAGCTGTTTTTT	CASRPTGYSGRVYTGELFF
TRBJ1-1	.	.	TRBV28	TGTGCCAGCAGTTTAGTAGGGGCCATGAACACTGAAGCTTTCTTT	CASSLVGAMNTEAFF
TRBJ1-5	.	.	TRBV6-5	TGTGCCAGCAGCCGTCGGGAATCCCAGCATTTT	CASSRRESQHF
TRBJ1-6	.	.	TRBV12-3/TRBV12-4	TGTGCCAGCAGTGTTGGACAGTCCTCCCTCCACTTT	CASSVGQSSLHF
TRBJ2-2	.	.	TRBV2	TGTGCCAGCAGGCACTATGGACTGTTCACCGGGGAGCTGTTTTTT	CASRHYGLFTGELFF
TRBJ2-3	TRBD1	.	TRBV7-9	TGTGCCAGCAGCTTAGGGGACAGGGAAGTGGATACGCAGTATTTT	CASSLGDREVDTQYF
TRBJ1-1	.	.	TRBV19	TGTGCCAGTAGTATACGTATGAGGGACACTGAAGCTTTCTTT	CASSIRMRDTEAFF
TRBJ2-1	.	.	TRBV11-3	TGTGCCAGCAGCTTACTGTCTGGGGGCTATGAGCAGTTCTTC	CASSLLSGGYEQFF